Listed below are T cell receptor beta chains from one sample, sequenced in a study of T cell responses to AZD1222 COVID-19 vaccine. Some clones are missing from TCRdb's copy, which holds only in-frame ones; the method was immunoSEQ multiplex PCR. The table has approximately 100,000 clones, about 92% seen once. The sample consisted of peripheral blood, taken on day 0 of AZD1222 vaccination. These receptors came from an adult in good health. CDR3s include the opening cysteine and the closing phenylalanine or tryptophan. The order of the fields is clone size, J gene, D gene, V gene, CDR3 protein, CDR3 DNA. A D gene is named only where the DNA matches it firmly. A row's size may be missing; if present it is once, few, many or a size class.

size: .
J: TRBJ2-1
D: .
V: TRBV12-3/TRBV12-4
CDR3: CASSPGDEQFF
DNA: TGTGCCAGCTCACCGGGCGATGAGCAGTTCTTC

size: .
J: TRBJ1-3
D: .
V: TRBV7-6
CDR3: CASSPRVSGNTIYF
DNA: TGTGCCAGCAGCCCTAGGGTATCTGGAAACACCATATATTTT

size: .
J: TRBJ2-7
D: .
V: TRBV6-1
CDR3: CASSDRGEISYEQYF
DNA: TGTGCCAGCAGTGACAGGGGGGAGATCTCCTACGAGCAGTACTTC

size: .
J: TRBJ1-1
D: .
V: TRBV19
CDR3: CASSIQGSNTEAFF
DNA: TGTGCCAGTAGTATACAGGGCTCAAACACTGAAGCTTTCTTT

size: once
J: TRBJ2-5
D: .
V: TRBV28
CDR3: CASRQGGGETQYF
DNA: TGTGCCAGCCGACAGGGAGGTGGGGAGACCCAGTACTTC

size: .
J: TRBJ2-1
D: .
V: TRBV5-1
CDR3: CASSLGDSYNEQFF
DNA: TGCGCCAGCAGCTTGGGGGATTCCTACAATGAGCAGTTCTTC

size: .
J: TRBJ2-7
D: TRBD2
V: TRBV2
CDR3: CASSPGLAPHEQYF
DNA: TGTGCCAGCAGCCCGGGACTAGCCCCACACGAGCAGTACTTC

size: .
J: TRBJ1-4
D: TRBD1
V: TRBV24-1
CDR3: CATSDRRDRGRGANEKLFF
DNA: TGTGCCACCAGTGACCGCCGGGACAGGGGGCGCGGGGCTAATGAAAAACTGTTTTTT

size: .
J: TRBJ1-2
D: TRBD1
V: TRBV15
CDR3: CATRQGPNYGYTF
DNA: TGTGCCACTCGACAGGGGCCTAACTATGGCTACACCTTC

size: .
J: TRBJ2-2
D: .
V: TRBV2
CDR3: CASSERGTYTGELFF
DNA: TGTGCCAGCAGTGAAAGGGGGACATACACCGGGGAGCTGTTTTTT

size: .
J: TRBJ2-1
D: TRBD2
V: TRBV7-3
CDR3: CASSPHAGGVNEQFF
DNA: TGTGCCAGCAGCCCCCATGCGGGAGGGGTCAATGAGCAGTTCTTC

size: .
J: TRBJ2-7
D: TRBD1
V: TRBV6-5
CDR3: CASSPGQRAYEQYF
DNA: TGTGCCAGCAGTCCGGGACAGAGAGCCTACGAGCAGTACTTC

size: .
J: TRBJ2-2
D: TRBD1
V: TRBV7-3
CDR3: CASSSRTGSNTGELFF
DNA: TGTGCCAGCAGCTCCCGGACAGGGAGTAACACCGGGGAGCTGTTTTTT

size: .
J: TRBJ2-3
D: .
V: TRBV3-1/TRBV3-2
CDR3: CASSQAGFGADTQYF
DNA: TGTGCCAGCAGCCAGGCCGGGTTCGGCGCGGATACGCAGTATTTT

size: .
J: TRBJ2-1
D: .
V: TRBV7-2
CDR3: CASSLLGGNYNEQFF
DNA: TGTGCCAGCAGCCTCCTGGGCGGGAACTACAATGAGCAGTTCTTC

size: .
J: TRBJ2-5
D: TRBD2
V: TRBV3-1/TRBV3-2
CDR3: CASRPTLGTSGTQYF
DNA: TGTGCCAGCAGACCCACTCTGGGGACTAGTGGGACCCAGTACTTC

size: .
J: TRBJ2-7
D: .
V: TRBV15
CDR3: CATSSRIARSSYEQYF
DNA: TGTGCCACCAGCAGCCGAATAGCGCGGAGCTCCTACGAGCAGTACTTC

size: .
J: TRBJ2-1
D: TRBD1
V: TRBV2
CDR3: CASSGITGGADEQFF
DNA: TGTGCCAGCAGTGGTATCACAGGGGGTGCCGATGAGCAGTTCTTC

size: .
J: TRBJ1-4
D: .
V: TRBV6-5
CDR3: CATKTGPHEKLFF
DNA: TGTGCCACCAAGACAGGCCCTCATGAAAAACTGTTTTTT

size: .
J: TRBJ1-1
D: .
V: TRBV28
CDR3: CASSLGGMRNTEAFF
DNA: TGTGCCAGCAGCCTTGGGGGGATGCGTAACACTGAAGCTTTCTTT

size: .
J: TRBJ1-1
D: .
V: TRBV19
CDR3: CASSISGATEAFF
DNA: TGTGCCAGTAGTATAAGCGGGGCCACTGAAGCTTTCTTT

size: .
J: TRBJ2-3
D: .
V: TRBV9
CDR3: CASSEGSTDTQYF
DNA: TGTGCCAGCAGCGAGGGGAGCACAGATACGCAGTATTTT

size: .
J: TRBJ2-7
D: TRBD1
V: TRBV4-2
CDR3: CASSQVGQGDHYEQYF
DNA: TGTGCCAGCAGCCAAGTGGGACAGGGAGACCACTACGAGCAGTACTTC

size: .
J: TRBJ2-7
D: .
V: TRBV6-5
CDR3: CASSYSGDAYEQYF
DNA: TGTGCCAGCAGTTACTCAGGGGATGCCTACGAGCAGTACTTC

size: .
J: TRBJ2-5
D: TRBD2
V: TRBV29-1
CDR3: CSVEPSGSKTQYF
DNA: TGCAGCGTTGAGCCTAGCGGGAGTAAGACCCAGTACTTC

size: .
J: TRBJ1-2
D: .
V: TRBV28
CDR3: CASSFAGIRGYGYTF
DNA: TGTGCCAGCAGTTTTGCGGGGATCCGAGGCTATGGCTACACCTTC

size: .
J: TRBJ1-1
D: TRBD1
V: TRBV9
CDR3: CASSVVATGSGFDTEAFF
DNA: TGTGCCAGCAGCGTAGTTGCGACAGGGTCGGGGTTCGACACTGAAGCTTTCTTT

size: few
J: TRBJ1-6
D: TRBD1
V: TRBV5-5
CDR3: CASSLAYGTDNSPLHF
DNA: TGTGCCAGCAGCTTGGCCTATGGGACAGATAATTCACCCCTCCACTTT

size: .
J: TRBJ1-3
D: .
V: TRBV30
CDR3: CASRRGNTIYF
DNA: TGTGCCTCCCGACGTGGAAACACCATATATTTT

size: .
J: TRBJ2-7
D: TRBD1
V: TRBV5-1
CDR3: CASSQLTGGLYEQYF
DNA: TGCGCCAGCAGCCAACTGACAGGGGGGTTATACGAGCAGTACTTC

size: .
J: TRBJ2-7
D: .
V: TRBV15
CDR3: CATKELGVSYEQYF
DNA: TGTGCCACTAAAGAGCTGGGGGTATCCTACGAGCAGTACTTC

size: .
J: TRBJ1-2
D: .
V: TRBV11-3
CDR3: CASSLMGYGYTF
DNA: TGTGCCAGCAGCTTAATGGGGTATGGCTACACCTTC

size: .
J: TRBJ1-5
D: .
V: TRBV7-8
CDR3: CASSQSRSPQHF
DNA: TGTGCCAGCAGCCAATCGCGGTCGCCCCAGCATTTT

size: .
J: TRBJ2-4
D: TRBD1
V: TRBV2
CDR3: CASSATGGENIQYF
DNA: TGTGCCAGCAGTGCCACAGGGGGCGAAAACATTCAGTACTTC

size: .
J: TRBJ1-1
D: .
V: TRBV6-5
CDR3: CASSYSGPETEAFF
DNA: TGTGCCAGCAGTTACTCAGGCCCGGAGACTGAAGCTTTCTTT

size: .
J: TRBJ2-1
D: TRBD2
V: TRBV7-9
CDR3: CASSTSGGANASSYNEQFF
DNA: TGTGCCAGCAGCACTAGCGGGGGAGCTAACGCGAGCTCCTACAATGAGCAGTTCTTC

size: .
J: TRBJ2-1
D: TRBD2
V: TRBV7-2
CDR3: CASTSGTYNEQFF
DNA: TGTGCCAGCACTAGCGGGACCTACAATGAGCAGTTCTTC

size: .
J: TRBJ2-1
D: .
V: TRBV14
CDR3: CASSQDLPGTLQQQFF
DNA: TGTGCCAGCAGCCAAGATCTCCCCGGGACCCTCCAGCAGCAGTTCTTC

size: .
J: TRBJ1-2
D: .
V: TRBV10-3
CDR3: CAISEGEGYTF
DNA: TGTGCCATCAGTGAGGGGGAGGGCTACACCTTC